The rows below give T cell receptor beta chains drawn from one sample of a study of blood T cell repertoires in COVID-19. The assay was immunoSEQ multiplex PCR, and TCRdb's table has in-frame clones only and misses some. The sample contains roughly 140,000 clones, around 85% of which appear only once. What was sequenced was peripheral blood. These receptors were taken from a middle-aged woman with active or convalescent COVID-19. Both conserved end residues are part of each CDR3. Fields, in order: V gene, J gene, D gene, clone size, CDR3 DNA, CDR3 protein. A D gene is named only where the DNA matches it firmly. Size tells how often a clone was seen (once, few, many) or the class of an expanded clone, and some rows leave it out.

>TRBV5-1|TRBJ2-2|.|.
TGCGCCAGCAGCAGCCCCGGGGGGCACACCGGGGAGCTGTTTTTT
CASSSPGGHTGELFF
>TRBV6-1|TRBJ2-7|TRBD2|medium-sized
TGTGCCAGCAGTGAAGCGGGTGTGGGACTACACCTTTCCTACGAGCAGTACTTC
CASSEAGVGLHLSYEQYF
>TRBV5-5|TRBJ1-4|.|many
TGTGCCAGCAGCCCGGGAGCGGGTAGAACTAATGAAAAACTGTTTTTT
CASSPGAGRTNEKLFF
>TRBV7-9|TRBJ1-1|TRBD1|.
TGTGCCAGCAGCTTAGCAGGGGGCGCGAGCACTGAAGCTTTCTTT
CASSLAGGASTEAFF
>TRBV29-1|TRBJ1-1|TRBD1|.
TGCAGCGTTGTTCCAGGGGGATTCCCTGAAGCTTTCTTT
CSVVPGGFPEAFF
>TRBV6-2/TRBV6-3|TRBJ2-1|TRBD2|.
TGTGCCAGCAGTCACCGGACTAGCGTAAACAATGAGCAGTTCTTC
CASSHRTSVNNEQFF
>TRBV5-4|TRBJ2-5|TRBD2|.
TGTGCCAGCAGCTCGTCGGGAGGGTGGGAGACCCAGTACTTC
CASSSSGGWETQYF
>TRBV30|TRBJ1-2|.|.
TGTGCCTGGATCCTAAGTAGAAACTATGGCTACACCTTC
CAWILSRNYGYTF
>TRBV7-9|TRBJ1-1|.|once
TGTGCCAGCAGCTTAGGAGCTAGTCGGGAGGCTTTCTTT
CASSLGASREAFF
>TRBV7-2|TRBJ2-5|TRBD2|.
TGTGCCAGCAGCGGGCTTGGGGCGGGGGGGAGAGAGACCCAGTACTTC
CASSGLGAGGRETQYF
>TRBV3-1/TRBV3-2|TRBJ1-1|TRBD1|.
TGTGCCAGCAGCCATACGACAGGGGGCGGCGCTGAAGCTTTCTTT
CASSHTTGGGAEAFF
>TRBV28|TRBJ2-2|TRBD2|.
TGTGCCAGCACCACTAGCGGGAGGGAAGGCACCGGGGAGCTGTTTTTT
CASTTSGREGTGELFF
>TRBV10-1|TRBJ1-5|.|.
TGCGCCAGCAGTGAGTTACAGGGTCAGCCCCAGCATTTT
CASSELQGQPQHF
>TRBV5-1|TRBJ2-2|TRBD2|.
TGCGCCAGCAGCTGGGGGGTAGCGGGAACTGGCGGGGAGCTGTTTTTT
CASSWGVAGTGGELFF
>TRBV6-5|TRBJ2-7|TRBD2|few
TGTGCCAGCAGTTCCGGGGGGGGCGGCTCCTACGAGCAGTACTTC
CASSSGGGGSYEQYF
>TRBV2|TRBJ1-1|TRBD1|many
TGTGCCAGCAGTACAGGGGTAACTGAAGCTTTCTTT
CASSTGVTEAFF
>TRBV9|TRBJ1-1|.|once
TGTGCCAGCAGTCCGGGGGGGTCTGAAGCTTTCTTT
CASSPGGSEAFF
>TRBV5-6|TRBJ1-5|TRBD1|.
TGTGCCAGCAGCTCCAGGGGGCGCAATCAGCCCCAGCATTTT
CASSSRGRNQPQHF
>TRBV5-4|TRBJ2-6|TRBD1|.
TGTGCCAGCAGCTTGGGCGGGACAGGCCCCCTCTCTGGGGCCAACGTCCTGACTTTC
CASSLGGTGPLSGANVLTF
>TRBV19|TRBJ2-7|.|.
TGTGCCAGTAGGGGGCGCGGTACCGAGCAGTACTTC
CASRGRGTEQYF
>TRBV18|TRBJ1-2|.|.
TGTGCCAGCTCGCTAAGGACAGCGTCTAACTATGGCTACACCTTC
CASSLRTASNYGYTF
>TRBV19|TRBJ1-2|TRBD1|few
TGTGCCAGTACCCAAAGCCCGGGGACAGGCTATGGCTACACCTTC
CASTQSPGTGYGYTF
>TRBV7-2|TRBJ2-1|TRBD2|few
TGTGCCAGCAGCTTAGCTGCGGGAGGGCGTAGCTTCTTC
CASSLAAGGRSFF
>TRBV2|TRBJ1-1|TRBD1|once
TGTGCCAGCAGCCTAACAGGGGAGTTAGCTTTCTTT
CASSLTGELAFF
>TRBV27|TRBJ1-4|TRBD1|.
TGTGCCAGCAGACTAAACAGGGGGCTAAGAGAAAAACTGTTTTTT
CASRLNRGLREKLFF
>TRBV19|TRBJ2-2|TRBD1|.
TGTGCCAGTAGCAGACAGGGAGCATGGACCGGGGAGCTGTTTTTT
CASSRQGAWTGELFF
>TRBV4-3|TRBJ1-2|TRBD1|.
TGCGCCAGCAGCCAAGGACAGGGGTTTAACTATGGCTACACCTTC
CASSQGQGFNYGYTF
>TRBV5-5|TRBJ2-7|.|.
TGTGCCAGCAGCTCTTCGGGAGTCTCCTACGAGCAGTACTTC
CASSSSGVSYEQYF
>TRBV2|TRBJ2-7|TRBD1|.
TGTGCCAGCAAAAGGGGACAGGGGGCAGGGGAGCAGTACTTC
CASKRGQGAGEQYF
>TRBV29-1|TRBJ1-2|.|once
TGCAGCGTTGACCTCTCAGGCCCTAACTATGGCTACACCTTC
CSVDLSGPNYGYTF
>TRBV2|TRBJ2-5|.|.
TGTGCCGGACAACAGGGGGGGATTTCGACCCAGTACTTC
CAGQQGGISTQYF
>TRBV19|TRBJ1-3|.|.
TGTGCCACCGAGAGGTCTGAGGGAAACACCATATATTTT
CATERSEGNTIYF
>TRBV28|TRBJ1-5|TRBD1|.
TGTGCCAGCAGACTAGGGACAGGGGGCTCCCAGCCCCAGCATTTT
CASRLGTGGSQPQHF
>TRBV6-6|TRBJ1-5|TRBD1|.
TGTGCCAGCATCGCGAATCCGGGACAGGGTCAGCCCCAGCATTTT
CASIANPGQGQPQHF
>TRBV11-3|TRBJ2-2|TRBD2|.
TGTGCCAGCAGCCCCAGACTAGCGGGAATCACCGGGGAGCTGTTTTTT
CASSPRLAGITGELFF
>TRBV5-1|TRBJ2-3|.|once
TGCGCCACCACCACGGGGTATTCCACAGATACGCAGTATTTT
CATTTGYSTDTQYF
>TRBV18|TRBJ1-5|.|.
TGTGCCAGCTCACGAGAGATTTCGGGAGTTCAGCCCCAGCATTTT
CASSREISGVQPQHF
>TRBV18|TRBJ1-2|.|few
TGTGCCAGCTCACCACAGGGGAATGGCGACTATGGCTACACCTTC
CASSPQGNGDYGYTF
>TRBV6-4|TRBJ2-1|TRBD2|many
TGTGCCAGCAGTGACTCTAGCGGGGGACACAATGAGCAGTTCTTC
CASSDSSGGHNEQFF
>TRBV19|TRBJ1-2|TRBD1|.
TGTGCCAGTACCTCCGGGGCAGGGGGGAACTATGGCTACACCTTC
CASTSGAGGNYGYTF
>TRBV19|TRBJ1-5|TRBD1|once
TGTGCCAGTAGTATAGGGCCACCGGGACAGGGCAATCAGCCCCAGCATTTT
CASSIGPPGQGNQPQHF
>TRBV28|TRBJ2-4|TRBD1|.
TGTGCCAGCAGTTCCCACAACAGGGGATTTGGCATTCAGTACTTC
CASSSHNRGFGIQYF
>TRBV12-5|TRBJ1-4|.|.
TGTGCTAGTGGTTCAAGGGGGGAAAAACTGTTTTTT
CASGSRGEKLFF
>TRBV10-1|TRBJ2-1|.|.
TGCGCCAGCAGTGATACGTATAGGGGTGAGCAGTTCTTC
CASSDTYRGEQFF
>TRBV10-2|TRBJ1-3|.|.
TGCGCCAGCAGTGAGGTGGGGGGGGATCCAGCTTTT
CASSEVGGDPAF
>TRBV6-2/TRBV6-3|TRBJ1-1|.|.
TGTGCCAGCAGTTTCCTTGACAGTGAAGCTTTCTTT
CASSFLDSEAFF
>TRBV19|TRBJ2-7|.|.
TGTGCCAGTAGTATAGAAGGCACCGGGGCCTACGAGCAGTACTTC
CASSIEGTGAYEQYF
>TRBV25-1|TRBJ1-2|.|.
TGTGCCAGCAGTGAAGCAGACACTTATGGCTACACCTTC
CASSEADTYGYTF
>TRBV28|TRBJ1-5|TRBD1|.
TGTGCCAGCAGTCGCCGACAGGGCGGGAATCAGCCCCAGCATTTT
CASSRRQGGNQPQHF